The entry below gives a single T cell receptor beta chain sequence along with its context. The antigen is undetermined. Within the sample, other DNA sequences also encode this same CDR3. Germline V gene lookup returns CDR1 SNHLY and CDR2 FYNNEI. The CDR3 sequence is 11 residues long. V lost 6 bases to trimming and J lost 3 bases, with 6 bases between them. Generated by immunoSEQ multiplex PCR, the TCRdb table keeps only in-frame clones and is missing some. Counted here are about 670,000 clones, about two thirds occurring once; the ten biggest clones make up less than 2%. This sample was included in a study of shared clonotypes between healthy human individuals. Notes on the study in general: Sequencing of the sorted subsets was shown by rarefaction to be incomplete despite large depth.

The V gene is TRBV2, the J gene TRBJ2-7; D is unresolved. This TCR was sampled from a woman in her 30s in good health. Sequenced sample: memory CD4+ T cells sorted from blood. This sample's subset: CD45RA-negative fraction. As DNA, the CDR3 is TGTGCCAGCAGCTACAGCTACGAGCAGTACTTC. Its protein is CASSYSYEQYF.